What follows is one TCR beta chain and its context. The sample comes from a study of blood T cell repertoires in COVID-19. V lost 4 bases to trimming and J lost 3 bases, with 4 bases between them. There are 11 residues in the CDR3. Data came from immunoSEQ multiplex PCR; TCRdb stores just in-frame clones and leaves some out. The top ten clones hold about 37% of a sample with about 74,000 clones, about four fifths of them seen once. The chain joins TRBV12-3 or TRBV12-4 to TRBJ2-7; D is undetermined. The sample comprised peripheral blood. The origin of this receptor is an older man with acute or convalescent COVID-19. The CDR3 is CASSYNYEQYF. For the CDR3, the DNA is TGTGCCAGCAGTTACAACTACGAGCAGTACTTC.